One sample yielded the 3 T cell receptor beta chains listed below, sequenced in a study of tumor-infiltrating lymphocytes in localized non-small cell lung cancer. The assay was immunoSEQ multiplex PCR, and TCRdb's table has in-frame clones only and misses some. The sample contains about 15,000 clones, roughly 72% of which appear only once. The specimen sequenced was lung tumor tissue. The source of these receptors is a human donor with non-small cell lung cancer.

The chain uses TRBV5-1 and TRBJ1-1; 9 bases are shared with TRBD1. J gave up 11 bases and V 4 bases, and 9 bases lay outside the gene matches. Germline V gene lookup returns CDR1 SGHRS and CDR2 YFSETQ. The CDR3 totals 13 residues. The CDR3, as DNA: TGCGCCAGCAGCGCTCGACAGGGGGGGTTGGCTTTCTTT. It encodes CASSARQGGLAFF.

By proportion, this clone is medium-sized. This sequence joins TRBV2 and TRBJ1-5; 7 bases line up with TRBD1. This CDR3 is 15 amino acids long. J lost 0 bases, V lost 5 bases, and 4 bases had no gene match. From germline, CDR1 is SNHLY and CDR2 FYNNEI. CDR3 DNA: TGTGCCAGCAGTTCGGGACAGCTTAGCAATCAGCCCCAGCATTTT. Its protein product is CASSSGQLSNQPQHF. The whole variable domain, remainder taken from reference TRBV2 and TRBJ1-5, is EPEVTQTPSHQVTQMGQEVILRCVPISNHLYFYWYRQILGQKVEFLVSFYNNEISEKSEIFDDQFSVERPDGSNFTLKIRSTKLEDSAMYFCASSSGQLSNQPQHFGDGTRLSIL.

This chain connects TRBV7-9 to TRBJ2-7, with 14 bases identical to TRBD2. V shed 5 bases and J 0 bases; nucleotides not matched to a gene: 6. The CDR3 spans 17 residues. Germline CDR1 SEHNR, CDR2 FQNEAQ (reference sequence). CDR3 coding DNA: TGTGCCAGCAGCAAACCGGGACTAGCGGGAGTCTCCTACGAGCAGTACTTC. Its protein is CASSKPGLAGVSYEQYF.